Detailed here is one T cell receptor (beta chain). What it binds is not known. The germline gene is not matched at one end of the junction; a read error may be the cause. The data were obtained in a study of blood T cells in healthy people across ages. Per the germline V gene, CDR1 is SEHNR and CDR2 is FQNEAQ (reference sequence). The CDR3 spans 13 residues. A second roughly 6 to 12 cycle PCR used barcoded and J-beta primers. Each CDR3 protein is one row after TCRdb ran MiXCR on the 5' RACE reads. The table has about 830,000 distinct CDR3 sequences, 62% seen once; the top ten hold 28%. Study results and caveats: Naive and antigen-experienced cells could not be conclusively compared, given unsorted PBMCs.

Sequencing was done on a sample of blood. The chain joins TRBV7-9 to TRBJ2-1; D perhaps matches TRBD1 (5 bases). This sequence was found in a man younger than 45 in good health. Here the CDR3 DNA reads TGTGCCGGCAGCTCCGGCAGGGCGAATGAGCAGTTCTTC. Protein: CAGSSGRANEQFF.